This note documents a single T cell receptor (beta chain) sequence. Antigen specificity is unknown. TCRdb re-called the 5' RACE reads through MiXCR, storing one row per CDR3 protein. The sample carries around 890,000 distinct CDR3 sequences, 12% recorded once. The germline V gene encodes CDR1 SGHTA and CDR2 FQGNSA. The CDR3 length is 14 residues. Trimming stripped 5 bases from V and 0 bases from J, with 8 bases between. This specimen comes from a study of CD8 T cells in ankylosing spondylitis. Study outcomes and limitations: As reported, disease-linked clones showed significant enrichment in matched ankylosing spondylitis synovial fluid. The study identified a TCR beta motif of roughly eight highly homologous variants that appeared characteristic of ankylosing spondylitis blood. Both synovial fluid and blood in reactive arthritis had previously been reported to carry some motif variants. Disease-associated clones were CD8+ and fairly uncommon in peripheral blood.

The receptor was derived from a male donor with ankylosing spondylitis. Sequencing was performed on blood, either unsorted or a sorted T cell fraction (not recorded which). The chain joins TRBV7-2 to TRBJ2-1; D not certain. The CDR3: CASSPTFSYNEQFF. DNA for the CDR3: TGTGCCAGCAGCCCTACTTTCTCCTACAATGAGCAGTTCTTC.